These 24 T cell receptor beta chains share one sample of origin, sequenced in a study of identical twins. One entry per CDR3 protein, called by TCRdb with MiXCR from the 5' RACE reads. The data contain 450,000 to 650,000 distinct CDR3 sequences, over 12% of them singletons. These data were also reused for a study on yellow fever vaccine responses in identical twins.

Sequencing input: CD4+ T cells sorted from blood. The receptors were sampled from a woman aged 18 to 35 in good health.

This clonotype was detected only a few times. V usage is TRBV5-6 and J usage is TRBJ2-3, with D unresolved. The CDR3 covers 13 residues. Germline V CDR1 and CDR2: SGHDT, YYEEEE. V lost 5 bases and J 3 bases, leaving 10 bases between the germline ends. CDR3 bases: TGTGCCAGCAGACTATTGACTACAGATACGCAGTATTTT. It translates to CASRLLTTDTQYF.

The gene calls are TRBV19 and TRBJ1-5; the D is unclear. V was trimmed by 0 bases and J by 3 bases, leaving 6 bases between them. The CDR3 has 14 residues. Germline CDR1 and CDR2: LNHDA and SQIVND (reference sequence). The CDR3 region has the DNA TGTGCCAGTAGTATAGAGGCAGTCAATCAGCCCCAGCATTTT. Translated: CASSIEAVNQPQHF.

As DNA, the CDR3 is TGTGCCAGCAGCTTATTTAGTAGGACTAACTATGGCTACACCTTC. As protein: CASSLFSRTNYGYTF. The chain uses TRBV7-2 and TRBJ1-2; no clear D gene. Germline lookup yields CDR1 SGHTA and CDR2 FQGNSA. There are 15 residues in the CDR3. The V end lost 2 bases, the J end lost 0 bases, and 10 bases lay between the germline ends.

This clonotype was found many times. The rearrangement uses TRBV11-3 and TRBJ1-1; D ambiguous. The CDR3 spans 13 residues. CDR1 and CDR2 from the germline V gene are SGHNT and YENEEA. The V and J ends lost 5 bases and 1 base respectively, with 8 bases between them. CDR3 in amino acids: CASSDGPNTEAFF. CDR3 DNA: TGTGCCAGCAGCGACGGACCGAACACTGAAGCTTTCTTT.

Only a few counts were recorded for this clonotype. J is TRBJ2-2 and V is TRBV9; 10 nucleotides align to TRBD2. The V gene's germline CDR1 is SGDLS and CDR2 YYNGEE. The CDR3 has 17 amino acids. V lost 3 bases to trimming and J lost 1 base; unmatched junction nucleotides: 6. CDR3 amino acids: CASSASRTSGNTGELFF. CDR3 nucleotide sequence: TGTGCCAGCAGCGCAAGTCGGACTAGCGGGAACACCGGGGAGCTGTTTTTT.

This clonotype has only a few counts. J is TRBJ2-3 and V is TRBV9; tentatively, D is TRBD1 or TRBD2 (5 bases each). Trimming stripped 7 bases from V and 6 bases from J, with 18 bases between. The CDR3 runs to 14 residues. CDR1 and CDR2 (germline): SGDLS, YYNGEE. The CDR3 DNA sequence: TGTGCCAGCCAAGACCTCGGGGCGCGGGATACGCAGTATTTT. This encodes CASQDLGARDTQYF.

This chain uses TRBV20-1 with TRBJ2-5, with 7 nucleotides matching TRBD2. The V and J ends lost 2 bases and 4 bases, in that order; junction bases with no gene match: 10. This CDR3 has 15 residues. Per germline, CDR1 DFQATT and CDR2 SNEGSKA (reference sequence). This CDR3 is CSARLIGGRRETQYF. The CDR3 DNA is TGCAGTGCTAGATTGATAGGCGGGAGACGAGAGACCCAGTACTTC.

This clonotype was seen a handful of times. The chain carries TRBV21-1 and TRBJ2-2. TRBV21-1 is a pseudogene locus. The CDR3 sequence is 14 residues long. CDR3 residues: CASSKFICAGELFF. Written as DNA, the CDR3 is TGTGCCAGCAGCAAATTCATTTGCGCCGGGGAGCTGTTTTTT.

This clonotype was detected only a few times. The chain recombines TRBV4-1 with TRBJ2-1, with 11 bases fitting TRBD2. This CDR3 spans 16 amino acids. Germline-derived CDR1 and CDR2 are MGHRA and YSYEKL. V gave up 1 base and J gave up 7 bases; unmatched junction bases: 6. The CDR3 nucleotides read TGCGCCAGCAGCCAAGGTTCGACTAGCGGGACGAATGAGCAGTTCTTC. Its translation: CASSQGSTSGTNEQFF.

V usage is TRBV6-1 and J usage is TRBJ2-7, with D perhaps TRBD1 (5 bases). Germline lookup yields CDR1 MNHNS and CDR2 SASEGT. V was pared by 6 bases and J by 3 bases, with 18 bases between. This CDR3 has 15 residues. This CDR3 reads CASSPRAQGFYEQYF. The CDR3 region has the DNA TGTGCCAGCAGCCCCCGGGCCCAGGGCTTCTACGAGCAGTACTTC.

The chain couples TRBV20-1 to TRBJ1-1, with D maybe TRBD1 (6 bases). V dropped 2 bases and J dropped 4 bases, with 11 bases sitting between them. The germline V gene has CDR1 DFQATT and CDR2 SNEGSKA (reference sequence). This CDR3 has 13 amino acids. The CDR3 sequence: CSARLGGGTEAFF. The CDR3 nucleotides are TGCAGTGCTAGACTAGGGGGGGGCACTGAAGCTTTCTTT.

V and J are TRBV15 and TRBJ2-2; D is ambiguous. The CDR3 contains 13 residues. The V gene lost 1 base and the J gene lost 7 bases, with 7 bases spanning the gap. The V gene's germline CDR1 is LNHNV and CDR2 YYDKDF (reference sequence). CDR3 nucleotides: TGTGCCACCAGCAGAGCCGGTGTCGGGGAGCTGTTTTTT. The encoded protein is CATSRAGVGELFF.

This clonotype was counted a few times. A read error may produce the germline difference seen at one junction end. The gene calls are TRBV5-1 and TRBJ2-5; TRBD2 agrees at 9 bases. Germline loops: CDR1 SGHRS, CDR2 YFSETQ. The CDR3 runs 15 residues. CDR3 loop: CASSLGLAAQGTQYF. The DNA of the CDR3 is TGCGCCAGCAGCTTGGGACTAGCGGCCCAAGGGACCCAGTACTTC.

This clonotype was observed a few times. V is TRBV28 and J is TRBJ1-5; D is unresolved. CDR3 length equals 14 residues. Per germline, CDR1 MDHEN and CDR2 SYDVKM. V was trimmed by 6 bases and J by 2 bases, leaving 11 bases between them. Written as DNA, the CDR3 is TGTGCCAGCAGCCTCGACATTGGCAATCAGCCCCAGCATTTT. Translating gives CASSLDIGNQPQHF.

This clonotype has only a few counts. This chain uses TRBV28 with TRBJ2-1; D remains unclear. From germline, CDR1 is MDHEN and CDR2 SYDVKM. V lost 3 bases, J lost 6 bases, and 9 bases lay in between. CDR3 size: 13 residues. Here the CDR3 reads CASSFWASNEQFF. The CDR3 coding sequence is TGTGCCAGCAGTTTCTGGGCCAGCAATGAGCAGTTCTTC. Drawing the rest from reference TRBV28 and TRBJ2-1, the complete variable domain is DVKVTQSSRYLVKRTGEKVFLECVQDMDHENMFWYRQDPGLGLRLIYFSYDVKMKEKGDIPEGYSVSREKKERFSLILESASTNQTSMYLCASSFWASNEQFFGPGTRLTVL.

The rearrangement uses TRBV6-5 and TRBJ2-1; 9 bases line up with TRBD1. Germline loops: CDR1 MNHEY, CDR2 SVGAGI. The CDR3 totals 14 residues. Losses at the gene ends were 4 bases for V and 10 bases for J; bases not matched to a gene: 8. The DNA of the CDR3 is TGTGCCAGCAGTTCGGGGGACAGGGCACGGGAGCAGTTCTTC. This codes for CASSSGDRAREQFF.

The chain recombines TRBV3-1 with TRBJ2-5; the match to TRBD1 covers 7 bases. With V trimmed by 4 bases and J by 1 base, 6 bases remained unmatched. Germline CDR1 and CDR2: LGHDT and YNNKEL (reference sequence). The CDR3 sequence is 15 residues long. Here the CDR3 DNA reads TGTGCCAGCAGCCTTTCCAGGGGGACCCAAGAGACCCAGTACTTC. The encoded protein is CASSLSRGTQETQYF.

The V gene is TRBV10-3, the J gene TRBJ2-5, with 7 bases lining up with TRBD2. Trimming removed 3 bases from V and 2 bases from J; junction bases left unmatched: 6. The CDR3 is made up of 15 amino acids. The germline V gene encodes CDR1 ENHRY and CDR2 SYGVKD. CDR3 sequence reads: CAISDAGAGQETQYF. In nucleotides, the CDR3 is TGTGCCATCAGTGACGCGGGAGCGGGTCAAGAGACCCAGTACTTC.

The rearrangement joins TRBV7-9 to TRBJ2-5, with 10 nucleotides matching TRBD2. The germline CDR1 and CDR2 sequences are SEHNR and FQNEAQ (reference sequence). CDR3 length: 16 amino acids. V was clipped by 5 bases and J by 3 bases; unmatched bases: 9. The CDR3 loop is CASSPLHGLAEETQYF. In DNA form, the CDR3 reads TGTGCCAGCAGCCCCCTCCACGGACTAGCGGAAGAGACCCAGTACTTC.

This clonotype has a handful of counts. The rearrangement joins TRBV20-1 to TRBJ2-5, with D perhaps matching TRBD1 or TRBD2 (6 bases each). This CDR3 contains 12 residues. Looked up from germline, CDR1 is DFQATT and CDR2 is SNEGSKA (reference sequence). V was trimmed by 5 bases and J by 5 bases, leaving 12 bases between them. The CDR3 region has the DNA TGCAGTGCTCCGGGGGCGGCGGAGACCCAGTACTTC. Protein: CSAPGAAETQYF.

This clonotype was recorded a few times. The gene calls are TRBV5-1 and TRBJ2-1, with TRBD2 matching over 12 bases. Germline loops: CDR1 SGHRS, CDR2 YFSETQ. V was clipped by 0 bases and J by 0 bases; unmatched bases: 10. The CDR3 is made up of 20 amino acids. Here the CDR3 reads CASSLVSLAGGPSSYNEQFF. CDR3 coding DNA: TGCGCCAGCAGCTTGGTTAGTCTAGCGGGAGGGCCCAGCTCCTACAATGAGCAGTTCTTC. Combining the CDR3 with reference TRBV5-1 and TRBJ2-1 gives the whole variable domain KAGVTQTPRYLIKTRGQQVTLSCSPISGHRSVSWYQQTPGQGLQFLFEYFSETQRNKGNFPGRFSGRQFSNSRSEMNVSTLELGDSALYLCASSLVSLAGGPSSYNEQFFGPGTRLTVL.

At least ten counts were recorded for this clonotype. The chain has TRBV12-5 and TRBJ2-1; D is tentatively TRBD1 or TRBD2 (5 bases each). Germline V lookup: CDR1 LGHNT, CDR2 FRNRAP. The CDR3 is 18 residues long. The V and J ends lost 0 bases and 2 bases respectively, with 17 bases between them. DNA for the CDR3: TGTGCTAGTGGTTTGGTACGGGACGGCGCACTAGCCTACAATGAGCAGTTCTTC. As protein: CASGLVRDGALAYNEQFF. Using reference TRBV12-5 and TRBJ2-1 for the parts outside the CDR3, the full variable domain is DARVTQTPRHKVTEMGQEVTMRCQPILGHNTVFWYRQTMMQGLELLAYFRNRAPLDDSGMPKDRFSAEMPDATLATLKIQPSEPRDSAVYFCASGLVRDGALAYNEQFFGPGTRLTVL.

This clonotype was seen a few times. This sequence joins TRBV20-1 and TRBJ2-5; 8 nucleotides align to TRBD1. Per germline, CDR1 DFQATT and CDR2 SNEGSKA (reference sequence). The CDR3 covers 12 residues. V dropped 5 bases and J dropped 7; count of bases not matched to a gene: 6. The CDR3 loop is CSASTGAGTQYF. The CDR3 DNA is TGCAGTGCTTCGACAGGGGCAGGGACCCAGTACTTC.

Here the CDR3 reads CASSFGQGESNQPQHF. The CDR3, as DNA: TGTGCCAGCAGCTTTGGACAGGGGGAAAGCAATCAGCCCCAGCATTTT. The gene calls are TRBV7-9 and TRBJ1-5; TRBD1 agrees at 10 bases. With 3 bases clipped from V and 1 base from J, the junction kept 3 bases outside the gene matches. Germline V gives CDR1 SEHNR, CDR2 FQNEAQ (reference sequence). This CDR3 contains 16 residues.